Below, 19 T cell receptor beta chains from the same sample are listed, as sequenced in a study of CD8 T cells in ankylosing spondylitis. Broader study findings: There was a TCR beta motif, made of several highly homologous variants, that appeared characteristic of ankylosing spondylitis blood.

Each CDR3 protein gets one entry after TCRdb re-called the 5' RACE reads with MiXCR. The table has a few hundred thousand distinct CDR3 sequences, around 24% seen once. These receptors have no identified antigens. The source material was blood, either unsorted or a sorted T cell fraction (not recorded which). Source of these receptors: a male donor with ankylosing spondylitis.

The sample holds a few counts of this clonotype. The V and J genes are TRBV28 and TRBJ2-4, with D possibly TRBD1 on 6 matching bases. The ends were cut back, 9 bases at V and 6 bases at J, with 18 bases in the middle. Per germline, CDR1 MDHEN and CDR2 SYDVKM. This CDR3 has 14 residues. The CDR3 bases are TGTGCCAGTACCCAGAACAGGGTTGGAAACATTCAGTACTTC. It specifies CASTQNRVGNIQYF.

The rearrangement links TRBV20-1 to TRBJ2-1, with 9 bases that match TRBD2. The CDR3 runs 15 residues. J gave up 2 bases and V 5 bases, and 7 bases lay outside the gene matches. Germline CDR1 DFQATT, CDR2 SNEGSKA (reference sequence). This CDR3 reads CSASTSGLPYNEQFF. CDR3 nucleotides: TGCAGTGCTTCCACTAGCGGGCTCCCCTACAATGAGCAGTTCTTC.

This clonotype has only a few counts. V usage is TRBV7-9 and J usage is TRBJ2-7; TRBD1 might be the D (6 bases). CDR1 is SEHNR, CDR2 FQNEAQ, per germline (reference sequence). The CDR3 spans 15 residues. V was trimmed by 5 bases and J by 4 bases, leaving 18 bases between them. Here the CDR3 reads CASSLLRGRGYEQYF. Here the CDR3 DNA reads TGTGCCAGCAGCCTCCTGAGGGGCAGGGGTTACGAGCAGTACTTC. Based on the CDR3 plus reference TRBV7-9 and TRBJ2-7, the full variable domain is DTGVSQNPRHKITKRGQNVTFRCDPISEHNRLYWYRQTLGQGPEFLTYFQNEAQLEKSRLLSDRFSAERPKGSFSTLEIQRTEQGDSAMYLCASSLLRGRGYEQYFGPGTRLTVT.

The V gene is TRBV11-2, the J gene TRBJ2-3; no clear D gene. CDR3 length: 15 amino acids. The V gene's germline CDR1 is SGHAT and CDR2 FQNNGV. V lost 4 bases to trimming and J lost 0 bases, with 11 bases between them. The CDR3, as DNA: TGTGCCAGCAGCTCTCCGCGTGGCAGCACAGATACGCAGTATTTT. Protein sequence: CASSSPRGSTDTQYF.

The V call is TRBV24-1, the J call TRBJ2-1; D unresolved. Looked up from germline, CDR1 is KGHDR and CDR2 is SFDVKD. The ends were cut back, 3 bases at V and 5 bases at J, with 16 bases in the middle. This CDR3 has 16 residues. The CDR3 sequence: CATSDPEARLDNEQFF. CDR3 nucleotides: TGTGCCACCAGTGATCCAGAGGCAAGATTAGACAATGAGCAGTTCTTC.

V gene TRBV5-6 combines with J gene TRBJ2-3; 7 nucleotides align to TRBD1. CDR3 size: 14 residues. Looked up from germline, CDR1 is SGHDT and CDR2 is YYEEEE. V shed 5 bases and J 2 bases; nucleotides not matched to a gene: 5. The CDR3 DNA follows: TGTGCCAGCAGTCGGACAGGCTTCACAGATACGCAGTATTTT. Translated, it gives CASSRTGFTDTQYF.

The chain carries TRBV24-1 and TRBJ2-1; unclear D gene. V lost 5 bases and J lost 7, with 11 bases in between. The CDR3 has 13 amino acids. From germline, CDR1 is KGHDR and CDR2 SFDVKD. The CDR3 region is CATSVSRRNEQFF. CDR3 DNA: TGTGCCACCAGTGTTTCTAGACGGAATGAGCAGTTCTTC.

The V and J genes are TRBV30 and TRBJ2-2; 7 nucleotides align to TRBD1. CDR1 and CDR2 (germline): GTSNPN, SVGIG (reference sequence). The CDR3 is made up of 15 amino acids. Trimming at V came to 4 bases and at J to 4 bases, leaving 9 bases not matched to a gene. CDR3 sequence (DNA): TGTGCCTGGAACGCACAGGGGAGTGGCACCGGGGAGCTGTTTTTT. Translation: CAWNAQGSGTGELFF.

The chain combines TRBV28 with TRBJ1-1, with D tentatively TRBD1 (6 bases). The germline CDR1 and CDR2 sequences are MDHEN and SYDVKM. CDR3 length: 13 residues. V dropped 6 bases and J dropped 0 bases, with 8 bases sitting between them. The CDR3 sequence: CASRDRLNTEAFF. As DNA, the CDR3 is TGTGCCAGCAGAGACAGGCTGAACACTGAAGCTTTCTTT.

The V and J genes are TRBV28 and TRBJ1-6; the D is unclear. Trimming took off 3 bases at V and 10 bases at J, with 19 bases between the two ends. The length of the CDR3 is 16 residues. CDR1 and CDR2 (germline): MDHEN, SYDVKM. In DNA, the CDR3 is TGTGCCAGCAGTTTGCGGGCCGTACCCGGAGGATCACCCCTCCACTTT. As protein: CASSLRAVPGGSPLHF.

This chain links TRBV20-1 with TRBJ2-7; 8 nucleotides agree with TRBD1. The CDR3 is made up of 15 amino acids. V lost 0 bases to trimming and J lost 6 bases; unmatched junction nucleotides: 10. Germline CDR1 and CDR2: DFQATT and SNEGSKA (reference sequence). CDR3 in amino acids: CSARDPGQGATEQYF. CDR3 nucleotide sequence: TGCAGTGCTAGAGATCCGGGGCAGGGGGCGACCGAGCAGTACTTC.

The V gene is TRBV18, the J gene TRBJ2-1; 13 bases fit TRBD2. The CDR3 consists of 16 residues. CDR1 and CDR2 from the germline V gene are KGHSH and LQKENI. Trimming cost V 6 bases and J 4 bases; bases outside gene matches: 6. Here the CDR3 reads CASSYGTSGTYNEQFF. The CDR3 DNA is TGTGCCAGCTCTTATGGGACTAGCGGGACATACAATGAGCAGTTCTTC.

CDR3 nucleotide sequence: TGTGCCAGCAGTACGCCAGGGATCTATGGCTACACCTTC. The encoded protein is CASSTPGIYGYTF. The V call is TRBV28, the J call TRBJ1-2; tentative D call: TRBD1 (5 bases). Looked up from germline, CDR1 is MDHEN and CDR2 is SYDVKM. The V gene lost 5 bases and the J gene lost 4 bases, with 11 bases spanning the gap. The CDR3 extends over 13 amino acids.

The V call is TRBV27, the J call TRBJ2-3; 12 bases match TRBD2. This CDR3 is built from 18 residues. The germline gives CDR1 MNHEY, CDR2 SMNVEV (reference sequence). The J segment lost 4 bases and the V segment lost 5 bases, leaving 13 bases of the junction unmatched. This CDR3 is CASSIRTLAGGPADTQYF. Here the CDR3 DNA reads TGTGCCAGCAGTATCCGGACGCTAGCGGGAGGGCCGGCAGATACGCAGTATTTT.

In DNA, the CDR3 is TGCGCCAGCGGGGGGTCAGGGGCCGAATTCAACACTGAAGCTTTCTTT. Translation gives CASGGSGAEFNTEAFF. V and J are TRBV5-1 and TRBJ1-1; D is possibly TRBD1 (6 bases). V lost 7 bases and J lost 2, with 21 bases in between. This CDR3 is built from 16 residues. Germline CDR1 and CDR2: SGHRS and YFSETQ.

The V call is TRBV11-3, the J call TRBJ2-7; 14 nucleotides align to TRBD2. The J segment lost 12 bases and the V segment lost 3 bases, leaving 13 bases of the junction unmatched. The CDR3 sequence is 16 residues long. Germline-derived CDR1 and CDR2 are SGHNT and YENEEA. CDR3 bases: TGTGCCAGCAGCTTCGGACAGACCGGGACTAGCGGGAGACCGTACTTC. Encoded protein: CASSFGQTGTSGRPYF.

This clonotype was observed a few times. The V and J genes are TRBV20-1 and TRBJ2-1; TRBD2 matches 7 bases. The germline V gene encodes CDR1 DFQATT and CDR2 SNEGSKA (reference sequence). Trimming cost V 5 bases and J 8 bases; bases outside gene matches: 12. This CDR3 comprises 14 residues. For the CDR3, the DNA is TGCAGTGCTTGGGGGGGAGGGCCTGTGGATGAGCAGTTCTTC. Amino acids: CSAWGGGPVDEQFF.

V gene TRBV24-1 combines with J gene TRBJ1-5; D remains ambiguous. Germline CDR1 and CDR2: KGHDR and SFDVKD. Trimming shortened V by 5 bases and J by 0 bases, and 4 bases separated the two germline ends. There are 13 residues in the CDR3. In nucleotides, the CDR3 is TGTGCCACCAGTGCAGATAGCAATCAGCCCCAGCATTTT. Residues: CATSADSNQPQHF.

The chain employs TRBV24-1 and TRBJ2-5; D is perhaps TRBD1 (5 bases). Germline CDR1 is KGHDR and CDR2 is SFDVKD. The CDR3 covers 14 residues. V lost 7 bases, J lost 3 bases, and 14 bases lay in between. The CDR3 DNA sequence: TGTGCCACCAGCAGGGCCTCGGTAGAAGAGACCCAGTACTTC. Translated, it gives CATSRASVEETQYF.